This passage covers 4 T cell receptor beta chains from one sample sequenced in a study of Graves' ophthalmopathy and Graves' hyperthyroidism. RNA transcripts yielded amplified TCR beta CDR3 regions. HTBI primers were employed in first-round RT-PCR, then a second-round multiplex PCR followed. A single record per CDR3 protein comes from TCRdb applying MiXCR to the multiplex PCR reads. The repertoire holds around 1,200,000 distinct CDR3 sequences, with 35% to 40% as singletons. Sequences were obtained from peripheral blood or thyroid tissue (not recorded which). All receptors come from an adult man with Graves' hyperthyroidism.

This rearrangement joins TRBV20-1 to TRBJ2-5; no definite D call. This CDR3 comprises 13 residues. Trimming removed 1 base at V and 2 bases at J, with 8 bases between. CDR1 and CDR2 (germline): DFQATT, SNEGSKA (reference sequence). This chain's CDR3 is CSARGDRQETQYF. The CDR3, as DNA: TGCAGTGCTAGAGGGGATCGGCAAGAGACCCAGTACTTC.

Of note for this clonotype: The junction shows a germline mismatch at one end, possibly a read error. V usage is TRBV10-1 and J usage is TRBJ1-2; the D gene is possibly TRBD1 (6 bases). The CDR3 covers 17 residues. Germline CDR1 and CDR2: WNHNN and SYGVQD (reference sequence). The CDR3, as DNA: TGTGCCAGCAGTTATCAAAAGGGGGGATCTCAGTTGAGTGGCTACACCTTC. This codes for CASSYQKGGSQLSGYTF.

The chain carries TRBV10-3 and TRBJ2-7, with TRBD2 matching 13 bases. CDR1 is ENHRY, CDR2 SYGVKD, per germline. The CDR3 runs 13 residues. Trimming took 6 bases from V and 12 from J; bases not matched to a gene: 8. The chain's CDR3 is CAIRGTSGIAPYF. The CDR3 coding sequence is TGTGCCATCAGGGGGACTAGCGGGATCGCGCCGTACTTC.

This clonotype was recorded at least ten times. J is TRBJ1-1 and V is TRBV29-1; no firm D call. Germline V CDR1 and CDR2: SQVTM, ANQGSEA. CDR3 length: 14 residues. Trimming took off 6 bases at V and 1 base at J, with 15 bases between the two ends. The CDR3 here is CSVRPPRQNTEAFF. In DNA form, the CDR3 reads TGCAGCGTCCGGCCGCCGAGACAGAACACTGAAGCTTTCTTT. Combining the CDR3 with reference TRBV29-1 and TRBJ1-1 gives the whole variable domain SAVISQKPSRDICQRGTSLTIQCQVDSQVTMMFWYRQQPGQSLTLIATANQGSEATYESGFVIDKFPISRPNLTFSTLTVSNMSPEDSSIYLCSVRPPRQNTEAFFGQGTRLTVV.